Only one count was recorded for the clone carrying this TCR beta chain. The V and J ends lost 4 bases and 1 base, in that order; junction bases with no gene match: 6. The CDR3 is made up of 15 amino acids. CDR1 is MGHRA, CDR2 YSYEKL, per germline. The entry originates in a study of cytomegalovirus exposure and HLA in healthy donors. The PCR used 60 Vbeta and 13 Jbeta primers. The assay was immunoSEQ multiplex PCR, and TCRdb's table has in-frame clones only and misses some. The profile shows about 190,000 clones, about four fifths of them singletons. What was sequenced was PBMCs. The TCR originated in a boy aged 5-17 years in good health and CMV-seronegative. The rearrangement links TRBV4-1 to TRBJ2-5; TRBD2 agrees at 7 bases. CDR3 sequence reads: CASSPAGSFQETQYF. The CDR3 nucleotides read TGCGCCAGCAGCCCAGCGGGGAGTTTCCAAGAGACCCAGTACTTC.